A selection of T cell receptor beta chains follows, all from one sample in a study of T-cell reconstitution after alpha-beta-depleted transplantation in children. TCRdb ran MiXCR on the PCR reads and lists one entry per CDR3 protein. The sample has more than 400,000 distinct CDR3 sequences; approximately 10% are singletons. The specimen was PBMCs, mostly from graft donor cells, collected 180 days after TCRalphabeta/CD19-depleted stem cell transplant. These receptors all stem from a female patient between 2 and 15 years old who had a stem cell transplant for aplastic anemia, so the T cells may come from the graft donor. Each CDR3 is given with its conserved first and last residue. D genes are given only for firm matches. Where a row states a size, it is once, few, many or the class of an expanded clone; other rows omit it.

V,size,D,J,DNA,CDR3
TRBV10-3,few,TRBD2,TRBJ2-4,TGTGCCACCCAGGCGGGAGACGGCATTCAGTACTTC,CATQAGDGIQYF
TRBV6-5,few,TRBD2,TRBJ2-2,TGTGCCAGCAGCTATCTAGCGGCCCCGGCCGGGGAGCTGTTTTTT,CASSYLAAPAGELFF
TRBV12-3/TRBV12-4,.,.,TRBJ1-6,TGTGCCAGCAGTCCCACCGGGACGTTAGTTTCACCCCTCCACTTT,CASSPTGTLVSPLHF
TRBV5-4,few,.,TRBJ2-2,TGTGCCAGCAGCTTGTTGGGAAAAATCACCGGGGAGCTGTTTTTT,CASSLLGKITGELFF
TRBV27,.,TRBD2,TRBJ2-3,TGTGCCAGCAGTTTTCGCGGGAGGCCCACAGATACGCAGTATTTT,CASSFRGRPTDTQYF
TRBV12-3/TRBV12-4,few,TRBD2,TRBJ2-3,TGTGCCAGCAGTTTAGGGACTAGCGGGAGGATCACAGATACGCAGTATTTT,CASSLGTSGRITDTQYF
TRBV12-3/TRBV12-4,many,.,TRBJ2-2,TGTGCCAGCAGTTTACCTGGGTTCACCGGGGAGCTGTTTTTT,CASSLPGFTGELFF
TRBV12-3/TRBV12-4,many,.,TRBJ2-2,TGTGCCAGCAGTTTATGGGACACCGGGGAGCTGTTTTTT,CASSLWDTGELFF
TRBV11-2,.,.,TRBJ2-3,TGTGCCAGCAGCTTAGAAACTCGGCCCGAGACAGTAATGCCCAGCGATACGCAGTATTTT,CASSLETRPETVMPSDTQYF
TRBV7-2,few,.,TRBJ2-7,TGTGCCAGCAGCGTCTTAGGGAGCTACGAGCAGTACTTC,CASSVLGSYEQYF
TRBV7-9,many,.,TRBJ2-1,TGTGCCAGCAGCTTAGCGAGGCCAGGGATCCTCCCTAATGAGCAGTTCTTC,CASSLARPGILPNEQFF
TRBV11-2,.,.,TRBJ2-2,TGTGCCAGCAGCACCCGAGGAACTAACACCGGGGAGCTGTTTTTT,CASSTRGTNTGELFF
TRBV5-1,many,.,TRBJ2-2,TGCGCCAGCAGCTTGGAACACACAGGGGAGCTGTTTTTT,CASSLEHTGELFF
TRBV7-9,.,.,TRBJ2-3,TGTGCCAGCAGCTTCCTTAGCGTCACCACAGATACGCAGTATTTT,CASSFLSVTTDTQYF
TRBV6-2/TRBV6-3,.,.,TRBJ1-2,TGTGCCAGCAGTGCTCCTTTAAACTATGGCTACACCTTC,CASSAPLNYGYTF
TRBV7-2,.,TRBD1,TRBJ1-2,TGTGCCAGCAGCTCCTGGACCGGACAGGTTATTTCCTCGTTC,CASSSWTGQVISSF
TRBV10-3,.,TRBD2,TRBJ2-1,TGTGCCATCAGTGAGTCCCTTAGCGGGAGCTACAATGAGCAGTTCTTC,CAISESLSGSYNEQFF
TRBV28,few,.,TRBJ1-3,TGTGCCAGCAGTTGGAGGCAGGGGTCGGGAAACACCATATATTTT,CASSWRQGSGNTIYF
TRBV7-9,.,.,TRBJ1-2,TGTGCCAGCAGCTTGGGAAGGGGTGACTATGGCTACACCTTC,CASSLGRGDYGYTF
TRBV27,.,TRBD1,TRBJ2-1,TGTGCCAGCAGTTCCTCCGGGACAGGGAACTACAATGAGCAGTTCTTC,CASSSSGTGNYNEQFF
TRBV20-1,few,TRBD1,TRBJ2-1,TGCAGTGCTAGAGAGCGGGACAGGGGTTCTGAGCAGTTCTTC,CSARERDRGSEQFF
TRBV10-3,.,TRBD2,TRBJ2-7,TGTGCAGCGGGAGAAGATAACTACGAGCAGTACTTC,CAAGEDNYEQYF
TRBV15,.,.,TRBJ1-3,TGTGCCACCAGCAGAGATCGGGGAATCTCTGGAAACACCATATATTTT,CATSRDRGISGNTIYF
TRBV20-1,many,TRBD2,TRBJ2-3,TGCAGTGCTAGTCCCGCGGGAGGTATCCCCACAGATACGCAGTATTTT,CSASPAGGIPTDTQYF
TRBV12-3/TRBV12-4,many,.,TRBJ1-3,TGTGCCAGCAGTTTGGGCGATGGGGCTGGAAACACCATATATTTT,CASSLGDGAGNTIYF
TRBV19,.,.,TRBJ2-1,TGTGCCAGTAGTTGGCCAGCGGCCTACAATGAGCAGTTCTTC,CASSWPAAYNEQFF
TRBV18,few,.,TRBJ1-1,TGTGCCAGCTCACCCGGCAGGCTCATGAACACTGAAGCTTTCTTT,CASSPGRLMNTEAFF
TRBV6-5,.,.,TRBJ2-2,TGTGCCAGCAGTTACGGCTCAGGGGCAACCGGGGAGCTGTTTTTT,CASSYGSGATGELFF
TRBV5-1,.,.,TRBJ1-4,TGCGCCAGCAGCACTGGGGGGGGAGGAGATGAAAAACTGTTTTTT,CASSTGGGGDEKLFF
TRBV6-1,.,.,TRBJ1-4,TGTGCCAGCACCCCGAGAGTTTTTCAATCTAATGAAAAACTGTTTTTT,CASTPRVFQSNEKLFF